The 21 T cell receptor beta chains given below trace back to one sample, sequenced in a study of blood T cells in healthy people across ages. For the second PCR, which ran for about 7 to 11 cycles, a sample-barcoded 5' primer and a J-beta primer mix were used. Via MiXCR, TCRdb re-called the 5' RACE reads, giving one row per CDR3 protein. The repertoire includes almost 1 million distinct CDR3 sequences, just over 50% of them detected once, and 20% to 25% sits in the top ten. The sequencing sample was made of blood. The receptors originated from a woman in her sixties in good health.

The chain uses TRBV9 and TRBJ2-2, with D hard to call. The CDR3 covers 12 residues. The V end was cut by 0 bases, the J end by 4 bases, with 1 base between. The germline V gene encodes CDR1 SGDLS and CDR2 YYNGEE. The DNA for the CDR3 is TGTGCCAGCAGCGTAGGCACCGGGGAGCTGTTTTTT. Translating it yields CASSVGTGELFF.

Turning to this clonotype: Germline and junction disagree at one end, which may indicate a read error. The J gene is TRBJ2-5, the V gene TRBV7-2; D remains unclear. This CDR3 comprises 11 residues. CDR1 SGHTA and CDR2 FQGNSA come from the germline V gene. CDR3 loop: CACSQKETQYF. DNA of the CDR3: TGTGCCTGCAGCCAGAAAGAGACCCAGTACTTC.

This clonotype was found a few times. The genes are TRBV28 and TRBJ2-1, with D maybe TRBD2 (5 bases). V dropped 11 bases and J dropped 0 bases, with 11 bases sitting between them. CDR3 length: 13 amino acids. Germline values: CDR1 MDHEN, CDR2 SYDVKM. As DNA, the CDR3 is TGTGCCGCCCGGGGAAGCTCCTACAATGAGCAGTTCTTC. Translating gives CAARGSSYNEQFF.

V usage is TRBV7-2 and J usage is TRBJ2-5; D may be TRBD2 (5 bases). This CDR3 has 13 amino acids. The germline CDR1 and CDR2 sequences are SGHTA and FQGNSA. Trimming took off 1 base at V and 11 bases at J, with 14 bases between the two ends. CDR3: CASSLDWAGEQYF. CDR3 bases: TGTGCCAGCAGCTTAGACTGGGCTGGGGAGCAGTACTTC.

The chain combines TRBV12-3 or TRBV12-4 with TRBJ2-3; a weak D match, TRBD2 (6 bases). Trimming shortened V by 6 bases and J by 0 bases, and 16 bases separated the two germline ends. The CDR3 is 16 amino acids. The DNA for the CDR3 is TGTGCCAGCAGCCCCTTTAGCGGTTCTAGCACAGATACGCAGTATTTT. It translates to CASSPFSGSSTDTQYF.

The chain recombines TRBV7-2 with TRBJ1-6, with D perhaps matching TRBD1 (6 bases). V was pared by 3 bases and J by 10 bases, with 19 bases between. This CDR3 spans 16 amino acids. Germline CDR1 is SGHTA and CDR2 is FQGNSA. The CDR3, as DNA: TGTGCCAGCAGCTTTCCAGGGGCAGAACTCCCCTCACCCCTCCACTTT. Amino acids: CASSFPGAELPSPLHF.

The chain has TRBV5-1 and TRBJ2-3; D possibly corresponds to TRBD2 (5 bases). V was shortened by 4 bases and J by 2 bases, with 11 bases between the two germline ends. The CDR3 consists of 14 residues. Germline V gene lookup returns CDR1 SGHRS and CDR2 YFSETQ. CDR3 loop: CASSPALDTDTQYF. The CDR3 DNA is TGCGCCAGCAGCCCGGCACTAGACACAGATACGCAGTATTTT.

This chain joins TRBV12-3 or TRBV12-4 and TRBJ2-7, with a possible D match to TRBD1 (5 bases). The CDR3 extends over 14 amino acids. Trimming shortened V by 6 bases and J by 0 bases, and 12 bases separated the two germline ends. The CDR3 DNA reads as TGTGCCAGCAGCGACAGCTTAAGCTCCTACGAGCAGTACTTC. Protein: CASSDSLSSYEQYF.

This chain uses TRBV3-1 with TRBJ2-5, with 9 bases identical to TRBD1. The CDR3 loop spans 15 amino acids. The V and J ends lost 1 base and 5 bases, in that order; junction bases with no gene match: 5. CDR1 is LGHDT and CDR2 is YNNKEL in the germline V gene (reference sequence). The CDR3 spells CASSQVNRGPETQYF. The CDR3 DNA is TGTGCCAGCAGCCAAGTAAACAGGGGGCCCGAGACCCAGTACTTC.

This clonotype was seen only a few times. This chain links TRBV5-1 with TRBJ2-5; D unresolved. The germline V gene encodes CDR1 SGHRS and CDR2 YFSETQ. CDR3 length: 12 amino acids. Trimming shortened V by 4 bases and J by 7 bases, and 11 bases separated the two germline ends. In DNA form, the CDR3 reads TGCGCCAGCAGCGAGATCGGTGGGACCCAGTACTTC. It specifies CASSEIGGTQYF.

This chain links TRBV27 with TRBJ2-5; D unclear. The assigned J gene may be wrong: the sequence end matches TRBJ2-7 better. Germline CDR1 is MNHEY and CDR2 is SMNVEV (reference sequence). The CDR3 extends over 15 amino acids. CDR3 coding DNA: TGTGCCAGCAGTTTATCGTGGATTACAAGGTACGAGCAGTACTTC. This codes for CASSLSWITRYEQYF.

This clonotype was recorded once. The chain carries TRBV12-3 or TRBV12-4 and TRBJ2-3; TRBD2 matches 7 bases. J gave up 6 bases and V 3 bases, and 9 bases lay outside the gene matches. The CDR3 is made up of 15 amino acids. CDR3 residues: CASSFWGGSYDTQYF. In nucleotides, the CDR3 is TGTGCCAGCAGTTTTTGGGGCGGGAGTTACGATACGCAGTATTTT.

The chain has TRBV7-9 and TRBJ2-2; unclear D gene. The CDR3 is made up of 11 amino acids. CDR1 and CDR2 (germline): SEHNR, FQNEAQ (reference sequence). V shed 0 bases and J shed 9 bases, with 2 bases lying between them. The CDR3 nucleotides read TGTGCCAGCAGCTTAGCAAGGGAGCTGTTTTTT. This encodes CASSLARELFF.

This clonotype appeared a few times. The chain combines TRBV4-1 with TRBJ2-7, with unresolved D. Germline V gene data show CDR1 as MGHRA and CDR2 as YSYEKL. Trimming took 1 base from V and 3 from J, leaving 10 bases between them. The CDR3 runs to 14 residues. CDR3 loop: CASSQGAVLYEQYF. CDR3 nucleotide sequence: TGCGCCAGCAGCCAAGGGGCCGTACTCTACGAGCAGTACTTC.

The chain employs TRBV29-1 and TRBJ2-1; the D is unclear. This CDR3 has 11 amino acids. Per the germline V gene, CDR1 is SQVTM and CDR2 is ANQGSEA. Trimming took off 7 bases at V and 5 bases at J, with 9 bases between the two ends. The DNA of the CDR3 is TGCAGCGGGGATGGGAACAATGAGCAGTTCTTC. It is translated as CSGDGNNEQFF.

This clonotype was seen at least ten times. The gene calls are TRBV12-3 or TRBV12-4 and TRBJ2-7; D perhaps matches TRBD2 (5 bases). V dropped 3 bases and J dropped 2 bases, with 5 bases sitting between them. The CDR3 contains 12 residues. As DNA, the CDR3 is TGTGCCAGCAGTTTCGGGGCCTACGAGCAGTACTTC. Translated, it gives CASSFGAYEQYF.

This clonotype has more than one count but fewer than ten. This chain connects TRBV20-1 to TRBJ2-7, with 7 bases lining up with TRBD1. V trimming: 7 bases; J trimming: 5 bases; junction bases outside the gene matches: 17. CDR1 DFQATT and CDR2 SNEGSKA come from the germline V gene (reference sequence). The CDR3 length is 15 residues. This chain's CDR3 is CSVGTVNPQGDEQYF. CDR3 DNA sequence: TGCAGTGTCGGGACAGTAAACCCCCAAGGGGACGAGCAGTACTTC.

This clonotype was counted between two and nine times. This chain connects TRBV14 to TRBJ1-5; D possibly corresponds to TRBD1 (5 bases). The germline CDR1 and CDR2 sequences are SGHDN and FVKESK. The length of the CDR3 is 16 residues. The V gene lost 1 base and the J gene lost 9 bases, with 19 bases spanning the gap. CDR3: CASSQGIGALRWPQHF. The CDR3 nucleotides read TGTGCCAGCAGCCAAGGAATAGGGGCGCTAAGATGGCCCCAGCATTTT.

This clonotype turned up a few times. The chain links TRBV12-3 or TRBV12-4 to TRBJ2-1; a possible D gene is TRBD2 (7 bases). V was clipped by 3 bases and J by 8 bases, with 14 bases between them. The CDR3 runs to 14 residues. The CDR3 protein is CASSFPGGKDEQFF. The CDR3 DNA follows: TGTGCCAGCAGTTTCCCGGGGGGCAAAGATGAGCAGTTCTTC.

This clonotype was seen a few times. Here the CDR3 reads CASRQGVSTEAFF. The CDR3 nucleotides read TGCGCCAGCAGGCAAGGGGTTTCCACTGAAGCTTTCTTT. The V call is TRBV10-2, the J call TRBJ1-1; possibly TRBD1 for D (5 bases). The ends were cut back, 6 bases at V and 4 bases at J, with 12 bases in the middle. There are 13 residues in the CDR3. CDR1 is WSHSY, CDR2 SAAADI, per germline.

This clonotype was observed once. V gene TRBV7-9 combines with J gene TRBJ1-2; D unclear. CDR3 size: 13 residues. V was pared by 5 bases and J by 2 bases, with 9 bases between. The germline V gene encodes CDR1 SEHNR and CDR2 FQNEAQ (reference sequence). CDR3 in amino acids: CASSIKGNYGYTF. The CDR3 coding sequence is TGTGCCAGCAGCATCAAAGGCAACTATGGCTACACCTTC.